Presented here are 29 T cell receptor beta chains from one specimen sequenced in a study of Ad26.COV2.S vaccination and SARS-CoV-2 variants. TCRdb keeps only in-frame clones here, not all; method: immunoSEQ multiplex PCR. Of roughly 420,000 clones listed, around nine tenths are singletons. Treatment of the sample: roughly 20 received Ad26.COV2.S at low or high dose, single or two shots; roughly five received placebo; per-sample allocation not given. Following the first vaccine or placebo injection, samples were taken on day 63. Sequenced here: peripheral blood, sampled in a trial of Ad26.COV2.S vaccine versus placebo. The receptors stem from a person aged 18-60 years who received the Ad26.COV2.S COVID-19 vaccine or a placebo.

The V gene is TRBV5-1, the J gene TRBJ1-3; D ambiguous. Germline values: CDR1 SGHRS, CDR2 YFSETQ. V was pared by 4 bases and J by 3 bases, with 11 bases between. The CDR3 loop spans 14 amino acids. For the CDR3, the DNA is TGCGCCAGCAGCGAACAACCTGGTGGAAACACCATATATTTT. It yields the protein CASSEQPGGNTIYF.

This clone came up a few times. The gene calls are TRBV4-2 and TRBJ2-7; the D gene is possibly TRBD1 (5 bases). V lost 0 bases and J lost 4, with 13 bases in between. CDR3 length: 15 amino acids. The germline V gene has CDR1 LGHNA and CDR2 YNFKEQ. The CDR3 coding sequence is TGTGCCAGCAGCCAAGATTTTCAGGGTGAATACGAGCAGTACTTC. Protein sequence: CASSQDFQGEYEQYF.

V and J are TRBV5-1 and TRBJ2-7, with 8 bases matching TRBD1. There are 14 residues in the CDR3. V gave up 0 bases and J gave up 6 bases; unmatched junction bases: 5. CDR1 and CDR2 (germline): SGHRS, YFSETQ. CDR3 bases: TGCGCCAGCAGCTTGGTATCAGGGGGCAGCGAGCAGTACTTC. Protein product: CASSLVSGGSEQYF.

The rearrangement links TRBV25-1 to TRBJ1-2; D not certain. Trimming took 0 bases from V and 8 from J, leaving 7 bases between them. Germline values: CDR1 MGHDK, CDR2 SYGVNS. The CDR3 contains 12 residues. The CDR3 DNA is TGTGCCAGCAGTGAATACCCGGAGGGCTACACCTTC. Protein product: CASSEYPEGYTF.

The chain carries TRBV11-2 and TRBJ1-6; TRBD1 is a possible D gene (6 bases). The CDR3 length is 15 residues. CDR1 is SGHAT and CDR2 is FQNNGV in the germline V gene. The V end was cut by 5 bases, the J end by 9 bases, with 17 bases between. CDR3 nucleotides: TGTGCCAGCAGCCCCGGCGGGGGGCGCGTTTCACCCCTCCACTTT. Translated, it gives CASSPGGGRVSPLHF.

The chain uses TRBV7-9 and TRBJ2-7; 8 bases align to TRBD2. V trimming: 7 bases; J trimming: 5 bases; junction bases outside the gene matches: 13. CDR1 and CDR2 (germline): SEHNR, FQNEAQ (reference sequence). The CDR3 is 15 residues long. CDR3 DNA sequence: TGTGCCAGCACCCCGGGGGGGGCACTTAACCACGAGCAGTACTTC. It encodes CASTPGGALNHEQYF.

Remarks on this clone: At the DNA level, this CDR3 is encoded by other sequences in the same sample as well. The V and J genes are TRBV6-2 or TRBV6-3 and TRBJ2-7, with a weak D call TRBD2 (7 bases). The CDR3 loop spans 14 amino acids. The germline V gene has CDR1 MNHEY and CDR2 SVGEGT. V lost 0 bases to trimming and J lost 4 bases, with 10 bases between them. The CDR3 coding sequence is TGTGCCAGCAGTTACTCCGCGGGGGCTTACGAGCAGTACTTC. Its translation: CASSYSAGAYEQYF.

The chain uses TRBV5-1 and TRBJ2-7; no firm D call. V shed 3 bases and J shed 0 bases, with 10 bases lying between them. The germline gives CDR1 SGHRS, CDR2 YFSETQ. The CDR3 runs 14 residues. Written as DNA, the CDR3 is TGCGCCAGCAGCTCCGGACCGGGCTCCTACGAGCAGTACTTC. This gives the protein CASSSGPGSYEQYF.

The rearrangement uses TRBV11-2 and TRBJ2-2; D call uncertain. The CDR3 loop spans 14 amino acids. Germline V gene sequence: CDR1 SGHAT, CDR2 FQNNGV. Trimming removed 5 bases from V and 5 bases from J, with 12 bases in between. Here the CDR3 DNA reads TGTGCCAGCAGCCCGGGTTTAGGGACCGGGGAGCTGTTTTTT. It is translated as CASSPGLGTGELFF. The full variable domain, in which reference TRBV11-2 and TRBJ2-2 provide the parts outside the CDR3, is EAGVAQSPRYKIIEKRQSVAFWCNPISGHATLYWYQQILGQGPKLLIQFQNNGVVDDSQLPKDRFSAERLKGVDSTLKIQPAKLEDSAVYLCASSPGLGTGELFFGEGSRLTVL.

J is TRBJ2-3 and V is TRBV28; D perhaps matches TRBD2 (7 bases). Trimming cost V 10 bases and J 1 base, with 15 bases left between them. This CDR3 has 14 amino acids. CDR1 MDHEN and CDR2 SYDVKM come from the germline V gene. CDR3 residues: CATSGGLGTDTQYF. In DNA form, the CDR3 reads TGTGCCACCTCCGGGGGGCTAGGCACAGATACGCAGTATTTT.

The chain joins TRBV9 to TRBJ2-7; 9 bases fit TRBD1. Germline values: CDR1 SGDLS, CDR2 YYNGEE. The CDR3 is 15 residues long. V was clipped by 3 bases and J by 2 bases; unmatched bases: 6. For the CDR3, the DNA is TGTGCCAGCAGCGAAGGGACAGGGATCGCCTACGAGCAGTACTTC. Amino acid sequence: CASSEGTGIAYEQYF. Variable domain in full (rest from reference TRBV9 and TRBJ2-7): DSGVTQTPKHLITATGQRVTLRCSPRSGDLSVYWYQQSLDQGLQFLIQYYNGEERAKGNILERFSAQQFPDLHSELNLSSLELGDSALYFCASSEGTGIAYEQYFGPGTRLTVT.

The V gene is TRBV25-1, the J gene TRBJ2-7; the D gene is possibly TRBD1 (5 bases). V gave up 0 bases and J gave up 0 bases, with 9 bases separating them. This CDR3 has 15 residues. CDR1 and CDR2 (germline): MGHDK, SYGVNS. In DNA form, the CDR3 reads TGTGCCAGCAGTGAATATTCCCAGGGCTCCTACGAGCAGTACTTC. Its protein product is CASSEYSQGSYEQYF.

This chain connects TRBV27 to TRBJ2-7, with 7 bases identical to TRBD1. This CDR3 has 14 amino acids. Germline-derived CDR1 and CDR2 are MNHEY and SMNVEV (reference sequence). V was pared by 5 bases and J by 1 base, with 5 bases of the junction left unmatched. CDR3 nucleotides: TGTGCCAGCAGTCTACGACAGGGATCCTACGAGCAGTACTTC. Translation: CASSLRQGSYEQYF.

The V and J genes are TRBV29-1 and TRBJ2-2; possibly TRBD1 for D (6 bases). The CDR3 sequence is 12 residues long. V lost 5 bases, J lost 3 bases, and 7 bases lay in between. Germline assignment: CDR1 SQVTM and CDR2 ANQGSEA. This CDR3 is CSVNRDTGELFF. The CDR3 DNA follows: TGCAGCGTTAACAGGGACACCGGGGAGCTGTTTTTT.

The J gene is TRBJ2-3, the V gene TRBV21-1. TRBV21-1 is tagged as a pseudogene. The CDR3 is 14 amino acids. The DNA for the CDR3 is TGTGCCAGCAGCATTTGCCCCGGCGCAGATACGCAGTATTTT. It encodes CASSICPGADTQYF.

J is TRBJ2-1 and V is TRBV27; the D is unclear. The ends were cut back, 2 bases at V and 6 bases at J, with 11 bases in the middle. Germline loops: CDR1 MNHEY, CDR2 SMNVEV (reference sequence). The CDR3 totals 14 residues. CDR3 protein: CASSLISQPNEQFF. CDR3 sequence (DNA): TGTGCCAGCAGTTTAATAAGTCAGCCCAATGAGCAGTTCTTC.

This clone was counted once. CDR3 amino acids: CASSPRDRGRRETQYF. The CDR3 coding sequence is TGTGCCAGCAGCCCCCGGGACAGGGGGCGGCGGGAGACCCAGTACTTC. The chain is built from TRBV3-1 (or the pseudogene TRBV3-2) and TRBJ2-5; 12 bases align to TRBD1. Germline-derived CDR1 and CDR2 are LGHDT and YNNKEL (reference sequence). V was clipped by 4 bases and J by 5 bases; unmatched bases: 8. This CDR3 spans 16 amino acids.

The rearrangement links TRBV2 to TRBJ2-1; a possible D gene is TRBD1 (6 bases). Germline V gene data show CDR1 as SNHLY and CDR2 as FYNNEI. V was shortened by 2 bases and J by 3 bases, with 11 bases between the two germline ends. The CDR3 consists of 15 residues. CDR3 nucleotide sequence: TGTGCCAGCAGTGAACAAGGGGGATACTACAATGAGCAGTTCTTC. This gives the protein CASSEQGGYYNEQFF.

DNA of the CDR3: TGTGCCAGCAGCTTCCCTTCGACAGACTCTGGAAACACCATATATTTT. The encoded protein is CASSFPSTDSGNTIYF. The chain is built from TRBV5-6 and TRBJ1-3; weak D call: TRBD1 (5 bases). CDR3 size: 16 residues. Germline assignment: CDR1 SGHDT and CDR2 YYEEEE. V lost 2 bases and J 0 bases, leaving 12 bases between the germline ends.

CDR3 in DNA: TGTGCCAACCAACAGGGGAACACAGATACGCAGTATTTT. Amino acid sequence: CANQQGNTDTQYF. The V call is TRBV28, the J call TRBJ2-3; 7 bases align to TRBD1. The J segment lost 2 bases and the V segment lost 10 bases, leaving 6 bases of the junction unmatched. CDR3 length: 13 amino acids. Germline CDR1 is MDHEN and CDR2 is SYDVKM.

The chain links TRBV9 to TRBJ2-2; D is ambiguous. V gave up 1 base and J gave up 6 bases, with 4 bases separating them. The CDR3 has 12 amino acids. Germline CDR1 reads SGDLS; CDR2 reads YYNGEE. CDR3 nucleotide sequence: TGTGCCAGCAGCGTATCTTCCGGGGAGCTGTTTTTT. Its protein product is CASSVSSGELFF. The complete variable domain, with remaining parts taken from reference TRBV9 and TRBJ2-2, reads DSGVTQTPKHLITATGQRVTLRCSPRSGDLSVYWYQQSLDQGLQFLIQYYNGEERAKGNILERFSAQQFPDLHSELNLSSLELGDSALYFCASSVSSGELFFGEGSRLTVL.

The gene calls are TRBV28 and TRBJ1-4; a weak D match, TRBD1 (6 bases). The CDR3 has 15 residues. The germline gives CDR1 MDHEN, CDR2 SYDVKM. V was shortened by 5 bases and J by 7 bases, with 17 bases between the two germline ends. The CDR3 region has the DNA TGTGCCAGCAGTGGAATGCTGGGGGGCGGTGAAAAACTGTTTTTT. It specifies CASSGMLGGGEKLFF.

The chain employs TRBV28 and TRBJ2-3; 8 nucleotides align to TRBD1. Per the germline V gene, CDR1 is MDHEN and CDR2 is SYDVKM. The V segment lost 5 bases and the J segment 2 bases; nucleotides outside the gene matches: 15. CDR3 length equals 18 residues. CDR3 nucleotide sequence: TGTGCCAGCAGTCTTTATACGGGACAGGCTCTTCACACAGATACGCAGTATTTT. Protein: CASSLYTGQALHTDTQYF.

The CDR3 protein is CASSVEDYQPQHF. DNA of the CDR3: TGTGCCAGTAGCGTAGAGGATTATCAGCCCCAGCATTTT. This chain connects TRBV19 to TRBJ1-5; D gene ambiguous. CDR3 size: 13 residues. Germline V gene lookup returns CDR1 LNHDA and CDR2 SQIVND (reference sequence). Between the trimmed V and J ends, which lost 6 bases and 5 bases, there was a span of 11 bases.

The chain couples TRBV5-4 to TRBJ2-3; D assignment may be TRBD1 or TRBD2 (6 bases each). V was shortened by 0 bases and J by 2 bases, with 7 bases between the two germline ends. This CDR3 spans 14 amino acids. Germline CDR1 SGHNT, CDR2 YYREEE (reference sequence). The CDR3 region is CASSLAGATDTQYF. For the CDR3, the DNA is TGTGCCAGCAGCTTGGCGGGGGCCACAGATACGCAGTATTTT.

The table lists this clone with a count of one. The chain carries TRBV7-3 and TRBJ2-7, with D perhaps TRBD1 or TRBD2 (5 bases each). The V gene lost 5 bases and the J gene lost 3 bases, with 11 bases spanning the gap. There are 13 residues in the CDR3. Germline V gene data show CDR1 as SGHTA and CDR2 as FQGTGA. The CDR3 loop is CASSQGRFYEQYF. DNA of the CDR3: TGTGCCAGCAGCCAGGGACGGTTCTACGAGCAGTACTTC.

The CDR3 is CASEFEYRDTTSGGYYNEQFF. CDR3 DNA: TGTGCCAGCGAATTTGAATACCGGGACACGACTAGCGGGGGTTATTACAATGAGCAGTTCTTC. The chain joins TRBV2 to TRBJ2-1; the match to TRBD2 covers 12 bases. The V segment lost 8 bases and the J segment 4 bases; nucleotides outside the gene matches: 24. The CDR3 consists of 21 residues. In germline, CDR1 is SNHLY, CDR2 FYNNEI.

The chain uses TRBV29-1 and TRBJ2-3; 7 bases agree with TRBD1. Germline trimming cut 7 bases from V and 6 bases from J; bases unmatched to any gene: 13. CDR1 SQVTM and CDR2 ANQGSEA come from the germline V gene. The CDR3 is 14 residues long. CDR3 amino acids: CSGWTGPGMDTQYF. CDR3 DNA: TGCAGCGGTTGGACAGGCCCAGGGATGGATACGCAGTATTTT.

CDR3: CAISAGADNQPQHF. The CDR3, as DNA: TGTGCCATCAGTGCAGGGGCAGACAATCAGCCCCAGCATTTT. The chain employs TRBV10-3 and TRBJ1-5; D perhaps matches TRBD1 (6 bases). The germline CDR1 and CDR2 sequences are ENHRY and SYGVKD. V lost 4 bases to trimming and J lost 3 bases, with 10 bases between them. This CDR3 contains 14 residues.